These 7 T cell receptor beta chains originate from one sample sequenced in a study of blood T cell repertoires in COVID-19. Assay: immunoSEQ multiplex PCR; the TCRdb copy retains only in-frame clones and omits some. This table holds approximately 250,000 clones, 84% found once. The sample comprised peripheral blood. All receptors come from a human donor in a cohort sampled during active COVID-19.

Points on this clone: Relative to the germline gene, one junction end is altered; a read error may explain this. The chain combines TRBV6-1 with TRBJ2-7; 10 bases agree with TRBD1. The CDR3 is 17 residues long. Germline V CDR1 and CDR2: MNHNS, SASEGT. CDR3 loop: CASSEGYLDRGRQPSLF. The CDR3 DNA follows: TGTGCCAGCAGTGAAGGTTATTTAGACAGGGGGCGACAACCCAGTCTGTTC.

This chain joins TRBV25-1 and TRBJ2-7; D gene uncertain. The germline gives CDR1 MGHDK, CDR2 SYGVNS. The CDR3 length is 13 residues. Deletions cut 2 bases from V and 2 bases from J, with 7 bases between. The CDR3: CASSEPHTYEQYF. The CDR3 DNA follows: TGTGCCAGCAGTGAACCGCACACCTACGAGCAGTACTTC.

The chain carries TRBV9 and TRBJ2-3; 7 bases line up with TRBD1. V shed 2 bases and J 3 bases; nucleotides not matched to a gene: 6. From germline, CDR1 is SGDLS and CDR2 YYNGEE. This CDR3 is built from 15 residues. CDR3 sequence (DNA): TGTGCCAGCAGCGTCTGGGACAGAGGGACAGATACGCAGTATTTT. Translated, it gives CASSVWDRGTDTQYF. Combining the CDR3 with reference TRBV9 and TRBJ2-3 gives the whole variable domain DSGVTQTPKHLITATGQRVTLRCSPRSGDLSVYWYQQSLDQGLQFLIQYYNGEERAKGNILERFSAQQFPDLHSELNLSSLELGDSALYFCASSVWDRGTDTQYFGPGTRLTVL.

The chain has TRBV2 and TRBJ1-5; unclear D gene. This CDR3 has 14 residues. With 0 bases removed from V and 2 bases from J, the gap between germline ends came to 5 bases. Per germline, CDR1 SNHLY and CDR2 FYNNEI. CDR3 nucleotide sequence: TGTGCCAGCAGTGAAGCCGGTGGCAATCAGCCCCAGCATTTT. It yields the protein CASSEAGGNQPQHF.

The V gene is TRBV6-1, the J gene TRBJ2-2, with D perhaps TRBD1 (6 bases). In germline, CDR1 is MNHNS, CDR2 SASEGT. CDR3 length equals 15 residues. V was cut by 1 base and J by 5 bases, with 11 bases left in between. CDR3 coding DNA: TGTGCCAGCAGTGAAGGCAGGGGACCGACCGGGGAGCTGTTTTTT. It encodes CASSEGRGPTGELFF.

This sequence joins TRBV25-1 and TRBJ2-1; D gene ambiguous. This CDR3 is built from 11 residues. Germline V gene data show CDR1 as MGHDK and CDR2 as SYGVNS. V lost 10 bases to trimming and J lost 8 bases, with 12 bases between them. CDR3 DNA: TGTGCCACAAGACTCTCAGATGAGCAGTTCTTC. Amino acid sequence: CATRLSDEQFF. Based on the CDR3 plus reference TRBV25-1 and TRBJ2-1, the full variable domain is EADIYQTPRYLVIGTGKKITLECSQTMGHDKMYWYQQDPGMELHLIHYSYGVNSTEKGDLSSESTVSRIRTEHFPLTLESARPSHTSQYLCATRLSDEQFFGPGTRLTVL.

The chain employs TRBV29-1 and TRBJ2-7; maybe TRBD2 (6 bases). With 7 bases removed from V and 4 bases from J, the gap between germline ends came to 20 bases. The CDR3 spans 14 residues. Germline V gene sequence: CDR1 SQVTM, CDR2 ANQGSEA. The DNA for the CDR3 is TGCAGCGCCCGCACCGGGGAGGCCCCATACGAGCAGTACTTC. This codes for CSARTGEAPYEQYF.